A selection of T cell receptor beta chains follows, all from one sample in a study of regulatory T cells in long-lasting Graves disease. TCRdb ran MiXCR on the multiplex PCR reads and lists one entry per CDR3 protein. Here the sample spans 520,000 or so distinct CDR3 sequences, 12% being singletons. These data also formed part of another study, on T cells in Graves' hyperthyroidism and ophthalmopathy.

This sample comprised peripheral blood mononuclear cells (PBMCs), obtained at new diagnosis, from a patient treated with antithyroid drugs. These receptor sequences come from a woman in her 30s with Graves disease. The CDR3 runs from the conserved cysteine through the conserved F or W. Fields, in order: V gene, J gene, clone size, D gene, CDR3 DNA, CDR3 protein. The D gene is left open where the match is weak. Rows may omit the clone size; those that give it use once, few, many or a size class.

V gene: TRBV19
J gene: TRBJ2-4
clone size: .
D gene: .
CDR3 DNA: TGTGCCAGTAGTCACAGGGTTAACATTCAGTACTTC
CDR3 protein: CASSHRVNIQYF

V gene: TRBV5-1
J gene: TRBJ1-2
clone size: many
D gene: .
CDR3 DNA: TGCGCCAGCAGCTTGGCCGGTATACGAAAGTCCTATGGCTACACCTTC
CDR3 protein: CASSLAGIRKSYGYTF

V gene: TRBV27
J gene: TRBJ2-1
clone size: many
D gene: TRBD2
CDR3 DNA: TGTGCCAGCGCGGACCGGGAGGGAGATGAGCAGTTCTTC
CDR3 protein: CASADREGDEQFF

V gene: TRBV5-4
J gene: TRBJ2-1
clone size: few
D gene: TRBD2
CDR3 DNA: TGTGCCAGCAGCGCGGGACTAGCGGGCACCGGAAACAATGAGCAGTTCTTC
CDR3 protein: CASSAGLAGTGNNEQFF

V gene: TRBV10-3
J gene: TRBJ2-5
clone size: many
D gene: .
CDR3 DNA: TGTGCCATCAGCCCCACCCAGGGACAAAACCAAGAGACCCAGTACTTC
CDR3 protein: CAISPTQGQNQETQYF

V gene: TRBV7-9
J gene: TRBJ2-1
clone size: .
D gene: .
CDR3 DNA: TGTGCCAGCAGCTTAGCGCCCGGGAGCTACAATGAGCAGTTCTTC
CDR3 protein: CASSLAPGSYNEQFF

V gene: TRBV27
J gene: TRBJ1-5
clone size: many
D gene: TRBD1
CDR3 DNA: TGTGCCAGCAGCCCTATACAGGGGTATAATCAGCCCCAGCATTTT
CDR3 protein: CASSPIQGYNQPQHF

V gene: TRBV28
J gene: TRBJ2-1
clone size: many
D gene: .
CDR3 DNA: TGTGCCAGCAGTTTAATCAAGGGTTCCCATAATGAGCAGTTCTTC
CDR3 protein: CASSLIKGSHNEQFF

V gene: TRBV2
J gene: TRBJ2-5
clone size: many
D gene: TRBD2
CDR3 DNA: TGTGCCAGCAGCGCCAGCGGGACCCGCCAAGAGACCCAGTACTTC
CDR3 protein: CASSASGTRQETQYF

V gene: TRBV10-3
J gene: TRBJ2-3
clone size: few
D gene: .
CDR3 DNA: TGTGCCATCAGTAAGAATCTCGTACAGGGCGCCGGGACAGATACGCAGTATTTT
CDR3 protein: CAISKNLVQGAGTDTQYF

V gene: TRBV11-2
J gene: TRBJ2-7
clone size: .
D gene: .
CDR3 DNA: TGTGCCAGCAGCCGTCTGAACTACGAGCAGTACTTC
CDR3 protein: CASSRLNYEQYF

V gene: TRBV10-3
J gene: TRBJ2-7
clone size: many
D gene: TRBD2
CDR3 DNA: TGTGCCGCTAGTCTAGCGGGAGTAGCCAACGAGCAGTACTTC
CDR3 protein: CAASLAGVANEQYF

V gene: TRBV20-1
J gene: TRBJ2-1
clone size: many
D gene: TRBD2
CDR3 DNA: TGCAGTGCTAGGTGGGCTAGCGGGAGTCCCAATGAGCAGTTCTTC
CDR3 protein: CSARWASGSPNEQFF

V gene: TRBV28
J gene: TRBJ1-2
clone size: many
D gene: .
CDR3 DNA: TGTGCCAGCAGTGCCCCAGGTGGGGCAACACCTAACTATGGCTACACCTTC
CDR3 protein: CASSAPGGATPNYGYTF